This T cell receptor beta chain is from a study of blood T cell repertoires in COVID-19. About the study: Whether acute or convalescent, the COVID-19 samples came from the United States, Italy and Spain. The analysed material was cDNA or gDNA that came from T cells, B-cell-depleted T cells, or PBMCs.

CDR1 LGHDT and CDR2 YNNKEL come from the germline V gene (reference sequence). This CDR3 comprises 17 residues. Trimming removed 2 bases from V and 0 bases from J, with 17 bases in between. Sequenced by immunoSEQ multiplex PCR; TCRdb stores in-frame clones only, minus some. The table has fewer than 250,000 clones, about 93% seen once. This receptor was obtained from a man in his thirties or forties with COVID-19, enrolled during active disease. Sequencing used peripheral blood. V and J are TRBV3-1 (or the pseudogene TRBV3-2) and TRBJ2-7; a weak D match, TRBD2 (7 bases). The CDR3 sequence is CASSQNKGGQSSYEQYF. CDR3 nucleotides: TGTGCCAGCAGCCAAAATAAGGGGGGGCAGAGCTCCTACGAGCAGTACTTC.